The 12 T cell receptor beta chains reported below all come from one sample, sequenced in a study of radiotherapy plus CTLA-4 blockade in lung cancer. Method: immunoSEQ multiplex PCR; TCRdb's copy keeps in-frame clones and lacks some. The data hold just over 60,000 clones, with roughly 77% observed a single time. Sequences were derived from peripheral blood, sampled from a patient treated with radiotherapy plus ipilimumab. The receptor source for this set is a human donor with non-small cell lung cancer who had a complete response to radiotherapy plus ipilimumab.

V is TRBV12-5 and J is TRBJ2-2; D possibly corresponds to TRBD1 (6 bases). The CDR3 length is 15 residues. Germline CDR1 reads LGHNT; CDR2 reads FRNRAP. Trimming took off 6 bases at V and 3 bases at J, with 14 bases between the two ends. The CDR3 sequence is CASGPGAPDTGELFF. Written as DNA, the CDR3 is TGTGCTAGTGGCCCAGGGGCGCCGGACACCGGGGAGCTGTTTTTT.

This rearrangement joins TRBV6-5 to TRBJ1-1; D ambiguous. The CDR3 loop spans 13 amino acids. Germline V CDR1 and CDR2: MNHEY, SVGAGI. The V end was cut by 5 bases, the J end by 5 bases, with 12 bases between. DNA of the CDR3: TGTGCCAGCAGTCGAGGGTTAGGAACTGAAGCTTTCTTT. This translates into CASSRGLGTEAFF.

This chain connects TRBV6-5 to TRBJ1-5; D call uncertain. V was shortened by 4 bases and J by 0 bases, with 10 bases between the two germline ends. This CDR3 contains 15 residues. Germline assignment: CDR1 MNHEY and CDR2 SVGAGI. CDR3 loop: CASSSSDGSNQPQHF. In DNA, the CDR3 is TGTGCCAGCAGTTCCTCGGACGGTAGCAATCAGCCCCAGCATTTT.

This clone was detected once. V usage is TRBV14 and J usage is TRBJ2-2; TRBD1 agrees at 10 bases. The length of the CDR3 is 16 residues. V shed 4 bases and J 5 bases; nucleotides not matched to a gene: 7. The germline gives CDR1 SGHDN, CDR2 FVKESK. DNA of the CDR3: TGTGCCAGCAGCCGCTGGACAGGGGGAGAAACCGGGGAGCTGTTTTTT. Translation gives CASSRWTGGETGELFF.

The chain uses TRBV7-2 and TRBJ1-1; D is unresolved. Trimming took 5 bases from V and 2 from J, leaving 12 bases between them. Germline V CDR1 and CDR2: SGHTA, FQGNSA. This CDR3 has 14 amino acids. The DNA for the CDR3 is TGTGCCAGCAGCATGGGTGGCTTTAACACTGAAGCTTTCTTT. This gives the protein CASSMGGFNTEAFF.

The gene calls are TRBV4-3 and TRBJ2-2, with a tentative D call TRBD2 (6 bases). This CDR3 contains 15 residues. The germline V gene has CDR1 LGHNA and CDR2 YSLEER. With 3 bases removed from V and 6 bases from J, the gap between germline ends came to 14 bases. The CDR3 is CASSQWDSLAGELFF. CDR3 DNA sequence: TGCGCCAGCAGCCAGTGGGACTCTCTAGCCGGGGAGCTGTTTTTT.

The chain is built from TRBV12-5 and TRBJ1-1; D gene ambiguous. Germline V gene data show CDR1 as LGHNT and CDR2 as FRNRAP. This CDR3 spans 14 amino acids. V lost 4 bases to trimming and J lost 3 bases, with 12 bases between them. CDR3 DNA: TGTGCTAGTGGTTCGACCCCTAAGGACACTGAAGCTTTCTTT. Amino acid sequence: CASGSTPKDTEAFF. Full variable domain (missing parts from reference TRBV12-5 and TRBJ1-1): DARVTQTPRHKVTEMGQEVTMRCQPILGHNTVFWYRQTMMQGLELLAYFRNRAPLDDSGMPKDRFSAEMPDATLATLKIQPSEPRDSAVYFCASGSTPKDTEAFFGQGTRLTVV.

The chain carries TRBV7-2 and TRBJ2-7, with 15 bases that match TRBD2. Germline trimming cut 3 bases from V and 4 bases from J; bases unmatched to any gene: 10. This CDR3 is built from 18 residues. Per the germline V gene, CDR1 is SGHTA and CDR2 is FQGNSA. This CDR3 is CASSFASGTSGGTYEQYF. CDR3 coding DNA: TGTGCCAGCAGCTTTGCCTCCGGGACTAGCGGGGGGACTTACGAGCAGTACTTC.

This clone has only one observation. Compared with germline, one end of the junction differs, possibly owing to a read error. The chain combines TRBV7-2 with TRBJ1-3, with D tentatively TRBD1 (5 bases). This CDR3 contains 16 residues. Germline V gives CDR1 SGHTA, CDR2 FQGNSA. This CDR3 is CASSLVGGNSGNTIYF. The CDR3 region has the DNA TGTGCCAGCAGTTTAGTTGGGGGAAACTCTGGAAACACCATATATTTT.

The chain uses TRBV11-3 and TRBJ2-2; 7 bases align to TRBD2. The CDR3 extends over 17 amino acids. The V gene's germline CDR1 is SGHNT and CDR2 YENEEA. Unmatched junction bases numbered 10, after V lost 0 bases and J lost 6 bases. The CDR3 sequence: CASSLDQWRESAGELFF. CDR3 DNA sequence: TGTGCCAGCAGCTTAGATCAATGGCGGGAGAGCGCCGGGGAGCTGTTTTTT.

The CDR3 here is CASSLGSDHYGYTF. The CDR3 nucleotides read TGTGCCAGCAGCCTGGGTAGCGACCACTATGGCTACACCTTC. The chain combines TRBV11-2 with TRBJ1-2, with D uncertain. CDR1 and CDR2 (germline): SGHAT, FQNNGV. With 5 bases removed from V and 3 bases from J, the gap between germline ends came to 13 bases. The CDR3 extends over 14 amino acids.

The chain joins TRBV27 to TRBJ2-3; TRBD1 aligns across 10 bases. Germline loops: CDR1 MNHEY, CDR2 SMNVEV (reference sequence). Losses at the gene ends were 5 bases for V and 4 bases for J; bases not matched to a gene: 12. The CDR3 covers 17 residues. The CDR3 sequence: CASSPHPGTGEADTQYF. The DNA of the CDR3 is TGTGCCAGCAGTCCCCACCCCGGGACAGGGGAAGCAGATACGCAGTATTTT.